Each of the 7 T cell receptor beta chains below was sequenced from the same sample in a study of shared clonotypes between healthy human individuals. The table came from immunoSEQ multiplex PCR; TCRdb's copy has only in-frame clones and leaves some out. The sample yields 2 million to 2.5 million clones, approximately 96% seen once. The specimen sequenced was naive CD4+ T cells sorted from blood. Subset described: CD45RA+ positively selected. These receptors all stem from a young man in good health.

The chain has TRBV30 and TRBJ2-3; D remains ambiguous. V lost 6 bases to trimming and J lost 0 bases, with 13 bases between them. CDR3 length equals 14 residues. Germline V CDR1 and CDR2: GTSNPN, SVGIG (reference sequence). The DNA of the CDR3 is TGTGCCTGCGATAGCTTCCATAGCACAGATACGCAGTATTTT. It specifies CACDSFHSTDTQYF.

This chain links TRBV6-5 with TRBJ2-1; 10 bases agree with TRBD2. CDR1 MNHEY and CDR2 SVGAGI come from the germline V gene. CDR3 size: 13 residues. The junction had 11 bases not matched to a gene; V was cut back by 7 bases and J by 14 bases. CDR3 protein: CASMAPGSGGEFF. In nucleotides, the CDR3 is TGTGCCAGCATGGCCCCAGGGAGCGGGGGGGAGTTCTTC.

The chain recombines TRBV10-1 with TRBJ2-7; TRBD1 matches at 11 bases. Germline values: CDR1 WNHNN, CDR2 SYGVQD (reference sequence). The V and J ends lost 2 bases and 1 base, in that order; junction bases with no gene match: 7. The CDR3 is 17 residues long. The CDR3 protein is CASSEGPGQGVSYEQYF. CDR3 bases: TGCGCCAGCAGTGAGGGACCGGGACAGGGGGTTTCCTACGAGCAGTACTTC.

This chain uses TRBV6-5 with TRBJ1-4, with a weak D call TRBD1 (6 bases). Germline lookup yields CDR1 MNHEY and CDR2 SVGAGI. The CDR3 extends over 13 amino acids. V lost 8 bases, J lost 8 bases, and 15 bases lay in between. DNA for the CDR3: TGTGCCAGCCGGAGGACAGCAGGGGAAAAACTGTTTTTT. Translating gives CASRRTAGEKLFF.

This clone was seen just once. A read error may produce the germline difference seen at one junction end. The V and J genes are TRBV4-1 and TRBJ1-1; 7 bases line up with TRBD1. The CDR3 runs 13 residues. The germline gives CDR1 MGHRA, CDR2 YSYEKL. The CDR3 nucleotides are TGCGCCAGCAGCCAGGAGGGGGCGTGGGCCCGGCTCTTT. This encodes CASSQEGAWARLF.

This sequence joins TRBV12-5 and TRBJ2-7; the D is unclear. Germline V gene sequence: CDR1 LGHNT, CDR2 FRNRAP. Trimming pared 2 bases from V and 2 bases from J, leaving 4 bases between. This CDR3 comprises 12 residues. CDR3 region: CASGLPPYEQYF. The CDR3 DNA reads TGTGCTAGTGGTTTGCCTCCCTACGAGCAGTACTTC.

J is TRBJ1-2 and V is TRBV6-6, with TRBD1 as a possible D gene (6 bases). The V and J ends lost 2 bases and 4 bases respectively, with 14 bases between them. The germline CDR1 and CDR2 sequences are MNHNY and SVGAGI (reference sequence). The CDR3 extends over 15 amino acids. The CDR3 loop is CASSYAEGGAYGYTF. Written as DNA, the CDR3 is TGTGCCAGCAGTTACGCCGAAGGGGGGGCCTATGGCTACACCTTC.